The 29 T cell receptor beta chains presented below share a single source sample, sequenced in a study of identifying expanded T cells in peripheral blood. Data came from immunoSEQ multiplex PCR; TCRdb stores just in-frame clones and leaves some out. The sample shows around 100,000 clones, about 89% of them seen only once. The specimen sequenced was blood. The receptors were gathered from a person between 18 and 75 years old in good health.

The chain uses TRBV5-1 and TRBJ1-1; no firm D call. CDR1 is SGHRS, CDR2 YFSETQ, per germline. V lost 4 bases to trimming and J lost 1 base, with 5 bases between them. CDR3 size: 12 residues. The CDR3 region is CASSNRNTEAFF. CDR3 bases: TGCGCCAGCAGCAACAGGAACACTGAAGCTTTCTTT.

The chain carries TRBV7-2 and TRBJ2-3; no firm D call. Trimming left V 5 bases short and J 0 bases short, with 12 bases between. Germline V lookup: CDR1 SGHTA, CDR2 FQGNSA. This CDR3 is 15 amino acids long. The CDR3 DNA follows: TGTGCCAGCAGCGATGCTTTCCCCAGCACAGATACGCAGTATTTT. As protein: CASSDAFPSTDTQYF. The variable domain in full, with the rest retrieved from reference TRBV7-2 and TRBJ2-3, is GAGVSQSPSNKVTEKGKDVELRCDPISGHTALYWYRQSLGQGLEFLIYFQGNSAPDKSGLPSDRFSAERTGGSVSTLTIQRTQQEDSAVYLCASSDAFPSTDTQYFGPGTRLTVL.

CDR3 sequence reads: CASSLGSSGTNNEQFF. In DNA form, the CDR3 reads TGTGCCAGCAGCTTAGGGTCTAGCGGAACAAACAATGAGCAGTTCTTC. The genes are TRBV13 and TRBJ2-1; 7 bases are shared with TRBD2. Germline CDR1 is PRHDT and CDR2 is FYEKMQ (reference sequence). With V trimmed by 0 bases and J by 5 bases, 7 bases remained unmatched. The CDR3 runs 16 residues.

The rearrangement uses TRBV6-6 and TRBJ2-7; TRBD1 matches 8 bases. CDR1 is MNHNY and CDR2 is SVGAGI in the germline V gene (reference sequence). The CDR3 loop spans 14 amino acids. Trimming at V came to 4 bases and at J to 8 bases, leaving 10 bases not matched to a gene. The CDR3 sequence: CASSSRGQGAQQYF. The DNA of the CDR3 is TGTGCCAGCAGTTCCCGCGGGCAGGGGGCACAGCAGTACTTC.

This clone was counted between two and nine times. V is TRBV30 and J is TRBJ1-5, with unresolved D. CDR3 length: 15 residues. Germline V gene data show CDR1 as GTSNPN and CDR2 as SVGIG (reference sequence). V dropped 2 bases and J dropped 4 bases, with 15 bases sitting between them. CDR3: CAWSFIRGYNQPQHF. For the CDR3, the DNA is TGTGCCTGGAGTTTTATCCGAGGGTATAATCAGCCCCAGCATTTT. The entire variable domain, with the rest obtained from reference TRBV30 and TRBJ1-5, is as follows: SQTIHQWPATLVQPVGSPLSLECTVEGTSNPNLYWYRQAAGRGLQLLFYSVGIGQISSEVPQNLSASRPQDRQFILSSKKLLLSDSGFYLCAWSFIRGYNQPQHFGDGTRLSIL.

This sequence joins TRBV7-2 and TRBJ2-7; D is uncertain. Looked up from germline, CDR1 is SGHTA and CDR2 is FQGNSA. Trimming took off 3 bases at V and 5 bases at J, with 14 bases between the two ends. The CDR3 is 14 residues long. CDR3 protein: CASSFDTRIHEQYF. In nucleotides, the CDR3 is TGTGCCAGCAGCTTCGACACGAGGATCCACGAGCAGTACTTC.

The chain carries TRBV27 and TRBJ2-1, with TRBD1 identical over 8 bases. This CDR3 spans 13 amino acids. Germline lookup yields CDR1 MNHEY and CDR2 SMNVEV (reference sequence). Trimming cost V 6 bases and J 11 bases; bases outside gene matches: 9. DNA of the CDR3: TGTGCCAGCAGCACCCAGGGACAGGTAAAGCAGTTCTTC. It is translated as CASSTQGQVKQFF.

This CDR3 is CASSYHGRAINTEAFF. For the CDR3, the DNA is TGTGCCAGCAGTTATCACGGTCGGGCGATAAACACTGAAGCTTTCTTT. The V gene is TRBV6-5, the J gene TRBJ1-1; D remains unclear. This CDR3 contains 16 residues. Between the trimmed V and J ends, which lost 3 bases and 2 bases, there was a span of 16 bases. Per germline, CDR1 MNHEY and CDR2 SVGAGI.

For the CDR3, the DNA is TGTGCCAGCAGTTACCCGGGAGGGTTCAACACCGGGGAGCTGTTTTTT. This encodes CASSYPGGFNTGELFF. This chain connects TRBV6-5 to TRBJ2-2; 8 positions match TRBD2. The germline V gene encodes CDR1 MNHEY and CDR2 SVGAGI. V trimming: 2 bases; J trimming: 2 bases; junction bases outside the gene matches: 4. This CDR3 contains 16 residues.

V is TRBV6-5 and J is TRBJ2-7; D ambiguous. The CDR3 is made up of 11 amino acids. The germline V gene has CDR1 MNHEY and CDR2 SVGAGI. Trimming stripped 5 bases from V and 4 bases from J, with 6 bases between. The CDR3 DNA follows: TGTGCCAGCAGTCGATATTACGAGCAGTACTTC. It translates to CASSRYYEQYF.

The chain couples TRBV5-8 to TRBJ2-6, with D possibly matching TRBD2 (5 bases). V was cut by 4 bases and J by 1 base, with 12 bases left in between. CDR1 and CDR2 from the germline V gene are SGHTS and YDEGEE. The CDR3 spans 16 residues. The CDR3 nucleotides are TGTGCCAGCAGCCTGGGAGAGATATCTGGGGCCAACGTCCTGACTTTC. This gives the protein CASSLGEISGANVLTF. The full variable domain, completed using reference TRBV5-8 and TRBJ2-6, is EAGVTQSPTHLIKTRGQQATLRCSPISGHTSVYWYQQALGLGLQFLLWYDEGEERNRGNFPPRFSGRQFPNYSSELNVNALELEDSALYLCASSLGEISGANVLTFGAGSRLTVL.

The chain has TRBV2 and TRBJ2-7; D is ambiguous. The ends were cut back, 1 base at V and 2 bases at J, with 12 bases in the middle. CDR3 length: 15 residues. Germline assignment: CDR1 SNHLY and CDR2 FYNNEI. CDR3 protein: CASSEVGSPTYEQYF. DNA for the CDR3: TGTGCCAGCAGTGAAGTAGGCAGTCCGACCTACGAGCAGTACTTC. The full variable domain, with the rest looked up from reference TRBV2 and TRBJ2-7, is EPEVTQTPSHQVTQMGQEVILRCVPISNHLYFYWYRQILGQKVEFLVSFYNNEISEKSEIFDDQFSVERPDGSNFTLKIRSTKLEDSAMYFCASSEVGSPTYEQYFGPGTRLTVT.

This chain links TRBV4-1 with TRBJ1-6, with D possibly being TRBD1 (5 bases). The CDR3 is 15 residues long. Between the trimmed V and J ends, which lost 6 bases and 6 bases, there was a span of 15 bases. CDR1 and CDR2 (germline): MGHRA, YSYEKL. As DNA, the CDR3 is TGCGCCAGCAGTTCAGAGGGGTATCTTAATTCACCCCTCCACTTT. It translates to CASSSEGYLNSPLHF.

This sequence joins TRBV2 and TRBJ2-5; unclear D gene. Trimming removed 6 bases from V and 1 base from J, with 15 bases in between. In germline, CDR1 is SNHLY, CDR2 FYNNEI. The CDR3 has 15 amino acids. This CDR3 is CASRANSASQETQYF. The DNA for the CDR3 is TGTGCCAGCAGAGCCAATAGTGCATCCCAAGAGACCCAGTACTTC.

This clone was observed a handful of times. The junction shows a germline mismatch at one end, possibly a read error. The chain is built from TRBV30 and TRBJ2-5; D is uncertain. Germline V gene data show CDR1 as GTSNPN and CDR2 as SVGIG (reference sequence). There are 11 residues in the CDR3. The CDR3 region has the DNA TGTGCCTGGAGTCAAGGAGTCCAGCAACACTTC. It translates to CAWSQGVQQHF.

The rearrangement uses TRBV5-6 and TRBJ2-5, with D unresolved. The CDR3 spans 13 residues. Trimming removed 4 bases from V and 1 base from J, with 8 bases in between. Germline V gene lookup returns CDR1 SGHDT and CDR2 YYEEEE. CDR3 in DNA: TGTGCCAGCAGCCCATATTTCCAAGAGACCCAGTACTTC. It specifies CASSPYFQETQYF.

The chain couples TRBV6-6 to TRBJ1-2; weak D call: TRBD1 (6 bases). CDR1 and CDR2 (germline): MNHNY, SVGAGI (reference sequence). Trimming took 1 base from V and 7 from J, leaving 13 bases between them. The CDR3 runs to 14 residues. The CDR3 bases are TGTGCCAGCAGTTACTTCGCAGGGGATGCTGGCTACACCTTC. Its translation: CASSYFAGDAGYTF.

As DNA, the CDR3 is TGTGCCAGCATCCTCGGGACAGGGCCGGTAGAAGCTTTCTTT. Translating gives CASILGTGPVEAFF. J is TRBJ1-1 and V is TRBV6-6, with 9 bases identical to TRBD1. V was pared by 7 bases and J by 8 bases, with 11 bases of the junction left unmatched. CDR3 size: 14 residues. CDR1 MNHNY and CDR2 SVGAGI come from the germline V gene (reference sequence).

This chain links TRBV6-5 with TRBJ2-7, with D hard to call. The CDR3 consists of 13 residues. Germline V gene sequence: CDR1 MNHEY, CDR2 SVGAGI. Between the trimmed V and J ends, which lost 6 bases and 3 bases, there was a span of 12 bases. DNA for the CDR3: TGTGCCAGCAGCTACGGTGGGGTCTACGAGCAGTACTTC. Protein: CASSYGGVYEQYF.

Turning to this clone: The junction departs from the called germline gene at one end, perhaps through a read error. The chain has TRBV5-6 and TRBJ2-5, with a possible D match to TRBD1 (5 bases). Germline V gene data show CDR1 as SGHDT and CDR2 as YYEEEE. The CDR3 has 14 residues. The CDR3 loop reads CASSLAGLQEAQYF. The CDR3 DNA reads TGTGCCAGCAGCTTGGCAGGGCTACAAGAGGCCCAGTACTTC. Variable domain in full (rest from reference TRBV5-6 and TRBJ2-5): DAGVTQSPTHLIKTRGQQVTLRCSPKSGHDTVSWYQQALGQGPQFIFQYYEEEERQRGNFPDRFSGHQFPNYSSELNVNALLLGDSALYLCASSLAGLQEAQYFGPGTRLLVL.

The chain employs TRBV6-6 and TRBJ1-6; D is ambiguous. The V gene lost 5 bases and the J gene lost 0 bases, with 5 bases spanning the gap. The CDR3 has 14 amino acids. CDR1 and CDR2 (germline): MNHNY, SVGAGI (reference sequence). CDR3 in amino acids: CASSPSSYNSPLHF. CDR3 in DNA: TGTGCCAGCAGTCCTTCCTCCTATAATTCACCCCTCCACTTT.

The J gene is TRBJ2-7, the V gene TRBV11-3; TRBD2 agrees at 7 bases. The CDR3 length is 16 residues. CDR1 is SGHNT, CDR2 YENEEA, per germline. Unmatched junction bases numbered 11, after V lost 0 bases and J lost 6 bases. This chain's CDR3 is CASSLEPPGTGGEQYF. The CDR3 bases are TGTGCCAGCAGCTTAGAGCCTCCGGGGACGGGGGGCGAGCAGTACTTC.

The chain combines TRBV5-6 with TRBJ2-7, with TRBD1 matching over 9 bases. V shed 4 bases, J shed 4 bases, and the junction held 9 bases outside the gene matches. The CDR3 is 15 amino acids. In germline, CDR1 is SGHDT, CDR2 YYEEEE. CDR3 nucleotide sequence: TGTGCCAGCAGCCAGGGGACAGGGTTTGGTTACGAGCAGTACTTC. Its translation: CASSQGTGFGYEQYF. Looking up the rest from reference TRBV5-6 and TRBJ2-7 gives the full variable domain: DAGVTQSPTHLIKTRGQQVTLRCSPKSGHDTVSWYQQALGQGPQFIFQYYEEEERQRGNFPDRFSGHQFPNYSSELNVNALLLGDSALYLCASSQGTGFGYEQYFGPGTRLTVT.

Here the CDR3 reads CASSYGGPWAFF. The CDR3, as DNA: TGTGCCAGCAGTTATGGGGGGCCCTGGGCTTTCTTT. The V call is TRBV6-5, the J call TRBJ1-1; D is perhaps TRBD1 (6 bases). Per germline, CDR1 MNHEY and CDR2 SVGAGI. The CDR3 extends over 12 amino acids. The germline V and J ends were trimmed by 3 bases and 11 bases, with 13 bases remaining between them.

This chain links TRBV28 with TRBJ1-1; D perhaps matches TRBD1 (5 bases). Germline CDR1 and CDR2: MDHEN and SYDVKM. V lost 7 bases to trimming and J lost 5 bases, with 20 bases between them. The CDR3 extends over 15 amino acids. DNA of the CDR3: TGTGCCAGCATCCACTGGGGGGGGGTAGAGACTGAAGCTTTCTTT. Translating gives CASIHWGGVETEAFF.

V and J are TRBV7-8 and TRBJ2-7; D call uncertain. This CDR3 region has 16 residues. In germline, CDR1 is SGHVS, CDR2 FQNEAQ. Trimming took 0 bases from V and 7 from J, leaving 19 bases between them. This CDR3 reads CASSLAVVSPSAEQYF. For the CDR3, the DNA is TGTGCCAGCAGCTTAGCCGTTGTCAGCCCCTCTGCGGAGCAGTACTTC. Using reference TRBV7-8 and TRBJ2-7 for the parts outside the CDR3, the full variable domain is GAGVSQSPRYKVAKRGQDVALRCDPISGHVSLFWYQQALGQGPEFLTYFQNEAQLDKSGLPSDRFFAERPEGSVSTLKIQRTQQEDSAVYLCASSLAVVSPSAEQYFGPGTRLTVT.

The sample holds one count of this clone. The chain recombines TRBV11-2 with TRBJ1-2; 7 bases are shared with TRBD1. This CDR3 has 17 residues. CDR1 and CDR2 (germline): SGHAT, FQNNGV. With 1 base clipped from V and 6 bases from J, the junction kept 14 bases outside the gene matches. In nucleotides, the CDR3 is TGTGCCAGCAGCTTAGCGGACGGACAGGCCGCGACTCATGGCTACACCTTC. It yields the protein CASSLADGQAATHGYTF.

The V call is TRBV7-9, the J call TRBJ2-5, with 7 bases fitting TRBD2. CDR1 is SEHNR and CDR2 is FQNEAQ in the germline V gene (reference sequence). Trimming cost V 5 bases and J 5 bases; bases outside gene matches: 8. The length of the CDR3 is 14 residues. The CDR3 sequence is CASSLTRGGETQYF. DNA for the CDR3: TGTGCCAGCAGCCTCACACGGGGAGGGGAGACCCAGTACTTC.

CDR3 sequence (DNA): TGCAGCGGGGGGGGACCGGGGGCTGGGTATGGCTACACCTTC. Encoded protein: CSGGGPGAGYGYTF. V is TRBV29-1 and J is TRBJ1-2; perhaps TRBD1 as D (6 bases). The germline V gene has CDR1 SQVTM and CDR2 ANQGSEA. V was cut by 7 bases and J by 5 bases, with 20 bases left in between. CDR3 size: 14 residues.